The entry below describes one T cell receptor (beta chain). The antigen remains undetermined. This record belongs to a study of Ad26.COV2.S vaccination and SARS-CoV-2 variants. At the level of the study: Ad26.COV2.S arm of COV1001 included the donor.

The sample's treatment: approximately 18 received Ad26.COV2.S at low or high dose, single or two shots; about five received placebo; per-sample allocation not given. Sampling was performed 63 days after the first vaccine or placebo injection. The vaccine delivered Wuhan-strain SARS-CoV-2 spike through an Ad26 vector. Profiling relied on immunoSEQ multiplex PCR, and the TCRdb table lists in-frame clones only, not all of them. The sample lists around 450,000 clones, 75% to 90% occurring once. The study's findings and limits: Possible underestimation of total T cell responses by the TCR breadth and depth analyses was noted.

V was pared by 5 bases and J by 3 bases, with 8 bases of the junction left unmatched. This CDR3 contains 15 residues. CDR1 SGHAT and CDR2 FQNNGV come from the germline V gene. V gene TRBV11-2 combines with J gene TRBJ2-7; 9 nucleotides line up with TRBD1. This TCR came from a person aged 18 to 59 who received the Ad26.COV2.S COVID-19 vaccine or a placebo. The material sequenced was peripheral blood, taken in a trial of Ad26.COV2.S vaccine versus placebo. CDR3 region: CASSLGRDRDYEQYF. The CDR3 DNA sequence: TGTGCCAGCAGCCTGGGTCGGGACAGGGACTACGAGCAGTACTTC.